This T cell receptor beta chain was found in a study of blood T cell repertoires in COVID-19. The junction had 11 bases not matched to a gene; V was cut back by 6 bases and J by 3 bases. CDR1 is ENHRY and CDR2 is SYGVKD in the germline V gene. The CDR3 covers 16 residues. Clones were sequenced by immunoSEQ multiplex PCR, and TCRdb holds only the in-frame ones, with some missing. The sample holds 140,000 to 150,000 clones, roughly 77% seen once. The source material was peripheral blood. This chain joins TRBV10-3 and TRBJ2-3, with TRBD2 identical over 8 bases. The TCR originated in a man between 60 and 70 years old with acute or convalescent COVID-19. The CDR3: CAISDPGTSDTDTQYF. The CDR3 nucleotides read TGTGCCATCAGCGACCCTGGGACTAGTGATACAGATACGCAGTATTTT.